Sequencing of this TCR beta chain was carried out in a study of blood T cells in healthy people across ages. General study points: Per-million-T-cell TCR beta diversity fell roughly linearly with age. Unsorted PBMCs blocked a conclusive comparison of naive and antigen-experienced cells.

This clonotype appeared a few times. The target antigen is unknown. The second PCR ran roughly 7 to 12 cycles with a sample-barcoded 5' primer and J-beta primers. TCRdb re-derived calls from the 5' RACE reads in MiXCR, one entry per CDR3 protein. Of around 1,900,000 distinct CDR3 sequences listed, about two fifths are singletons. This CDR3 contains 14 residues. V was clipped by 3 bases and J by 2 bases, with 10 bases between them. Per germline, CDR1 SEHNR and CDR2 FQNEAQ (reference sequence). Per-sample yields of isolated PBMCs were at least 6 million. There were at least 6 micrograms of total RNA extracted from every sample.

The sample taken for sequencing was blood. This TCR was recovered from a human donor in good health. The genes are TRBV7-9 and TRBJ2-5; D is unclear. CDR3 in amino acids: CASSFTQTQETQYF. CDR3 sequence (DNA): TGTGCCAGCAGCTTTACACAGACACAAGAGACCCAGTACTTC. Full variable domain (remainder filled in from reference TRBV7-9 and TRBJ2-5): DTGVSQNPRHKITKRGQNVTFRCDPISEHNRLYWYRQTLGQGPEFLTYFQNEAQLEKSRLLSDRFSAERPKGSFSTLEIQRTEQGDSAMYLCASSFTQTQETQYFGPGTRLLVL.